This TCR beta chain was sequenced for a study of post-analysis software for immune sequencing data. Overall study: Recorded subtypes: relapsing-remitting, secondary progressive, progressive-relapsing; some patients unannotated. Study observations and caveats: Batch-mates among the samples co-clustered strongly by F measure. Controls had lower frequencies than patients of 4 or 5 TRBV segments, which included TRBV5-6, TRBV5-1 and TRBV20-1.

As concerns this clonotype: The antigen remains undetermined.

CDR1 and CDR2 from the germline V gene are SQVTM and ANQGSEA. The V gene lost 4 bases and the J gene lost 4 bases, with 13 bases spanning the gap. The CDR3 runs to 14 residues. Prepared TCR beta cDNA libraries contained unique molecular identifiers. Researchers reported 400,000 to 550,000 cDNA molecules coming from approximately 0.91 to 9.4 million T cells. TCRdb redid the calling of the PCR reads with MiXCR, one entry per CDR3 protein. Of about 160,000 distinct CDR3 sequences detected, roughly 40% appear once; the ten largest clones hold 28%. Sample: blood, taken after autologous hematopoietic stem cell transplantation. The chain uses TRBV29-1 and TRBJ1-4, with D hard to call. The clonotype originates from a girl aged 10-17 years with multiple sclerosis. The CDR3 nucleotides are TGCAGCGTTGGATATGGGTCCAATAATGAAAAACTGTTTTTT. Translated, it gives CSVGYGSNNEKLFF.